The 21 T cell receptor beta chains in this list originate from one sample, sequenced in a study of T cell responses to AZD1222 COVID-19 vaccine. Sequencing used immunoSEQ multiplex PCR; TCRdb keeps in-frame clones, though not all of them. Here the sample spans 160,000 or so clones, 85% to 95% being singletons. This specimen consisted of peripheral blood, obtained on day 0 of AZD1222 vaccination. The source of these receptors is an adult in good health.

The table lists this clone with a few counts. The genes are TRBV4-1 and TRBJ1-1, with D possibly TRBD1 on 6 matching bases. The V and J ends lost 0 bases and 7 bases respectively, with 6 bases between them. The CDR3 consists of 12 residues. The germline V gene has CDR1 MGHRA and CDR2 YSYEKL. The CDR3 DNA is TGCGCCAGCAGCCAAGAGGACAGTGAAGCTTTCTTT. Protein product: CASSQEDSEAFF.

This sequence joins TRBV7-2 and TRBJ2-7, with 8 bases that match TRBD2. Germline loops: CDR1 SGHTA, CDR2 FQGNSA. This CDR3 spans 15 amino acids. The junction had 8 bases not matched to a gene; V was cut back by 2 bases and J by 5 bases. The CDR3 coding sequence is TGTGCCAGCAGCTTAAGACGCAGCGGGAGTGACGAGCAGTACTTC. As protein: CASSLRRSGSDEQYF. Supplemented by reference TRBV7-2 and TRBJ2-7, the full variable domain reads GAGVSQSPSNKVTEKGKDVELRCDPISGHTALYWYRQSLGQGLEFLIYFQGNSAPDKSGLPSDRFSAERTGGSVSTLTIQRTQQEDSAVYLCASSLRRSGSDEQYFGPGTRLTVT.

This chain joins TRBV27 and TRBJ1-5; D unresolved. CDR3 length: 15 amino acids. The V gene lost 6 bases and the J gene lost 0 bases, with 12 bases spanning the gap. Germline loops: CDR1 MNHEY, CDR2 SMNVEV (reference sequence). CDR3 in amino acids: CASSPWQNSNQPQHF. CDR3 nucleotides: TGTGCCAGCAGCCCCTGGCAGAATAGCAATCAGCCCCAGCATTTT.

This sequence joins TRBV28 and TRBJ1-1; the D gene is possibly TRBD1 (5 bases). CDR1 is MDHEN and CDR2 is SYDVKM in the germline V gene. Trimming removed 5 bases at V and 11 bases at J, with 15 bases between. This CDR3 contains 12 residues. In nucleotides, the CDR3 is TGTGCCAGCAGTCCCCAACCCGGGGGGGCTTTCTTT. Protein: CASSPQPGGAFF.

The V and J genes are TRBV4-2 and TRBJ1-1; tentatively, D is TRBD1 (5 bases). The germline CDR1 and CDR2 sequences are LGHNA and YNFKEQ. V dropped 6 bases and J dropped 1 base, with 15 bases sitting between them. The CDR3 consists of 15 residues. The DNA of the CDR3 is TGTGCCAGCAGGGGCTATGGGGGGAGGAACACTGAAGCTTTCTTT. Amino acids: CASRGYGGRNTEAFF.

The chain combines TRBV18 with TRBJ1-2, with TRBD1 matching over 8 bases. CDR3 length: 18 amino acids. CDR1 and CDR2 from the germline V gene are KGHSH and LQKENI. With V trimmed by 2 bases and J by 2 bases, 13 bases remained unmatched. CDR3 sequence: CASSPIGLGTGGNYGYTF. The DNA of the CDR3 is TGTGCCAGCTCACCAATTGGCCTGGGAACAGGGGGGAACTATGGCTACACCTTC.

This chain uses TRBV30 with TRBJ1-4, with D tentatively TRBD1 (6 bases). Trimming stripped 4 bases from V and 6 bases from J, with 27 bases between. Germline values: CDR1 GTSNPN, CDR2 SVGIG (reference sequence). The CDR3 has 18 amino acids. The CDR3 DNA follows: TGTGCCTGGACACCGCGCGGCCAGTTTGAAAGGGGGGATGAAAAACTGTTTTTT. This sequence encodes CAWTPRGQFERGDEKLFF.

This chain joins TRBV4-2 and TRBJ2-6; D uncertain. CDR1 is LGHNA and CDR2 is YNFKEQ in the germline V gene. Trimming cost V 0 bases and J 0 bases, with 9 bases left between them. The CDR3 is 17 amino acids. Here the CDR3 reads CASSQDGIHSGANVLTF. In DNA, the CDR3 is TGTGCCAGCAGCCAAGACGGCATTCACTCTGGGGCCAACGTCCTGACTTTC.

The gene calls are TRBV9 and TRBJ2-1, with 9 bases aligning to TRBD2. The V and J ends lost 0 bases and 8 bases, in that order; junction bases with no gene match: 12. From germline, CDR1 is SGDLS and CDR2 YYNGEE. The CDR3 is 17 amino acids. The CDR3 spells CASSVVLGGLAFHEQFF. Here the CDR3 DNA reads TGTGCCAGCAGCGTAGTATTGGGCGGACTAGCGTTCCATGAGCAGTTCTTC.

The V and J genes are TRBV6-5 and TRBJ2-1; tentative D call: TRBD2 (5 bases). The CDR3 has 14 amino acids. The V gene's germline CDR1 is MNHEY and CDR2 SVGAGI. Trimming removed 7 bases from V and 6 bases from J, with 16 bases in between. The chain's CDR3 is CASMVGGGFNEQFF. CDR3 nucleotide sequence: TGTGCCAGCATGGTGGGCGGAGGCTTCAATGAGCAGTTCTTC.

V gene TRBV30 combines with J gene TRBJ1-2; D unclear. Germline CDR1 and CDR2: GTSNPN and SVGIG (reference sequence). This CDR3 region has 15 residues. V was pared by 3 bases and J by 7 bases, with 21 bases between. The CDR3 coding sequence is TGTGCCTGGAGCCTACAGCTCGGGTCTGATGTTGGCTACACCTTC. It encodes CAWSLQLGSDVGYTF. Combining the CDR3 with reference TRBV30 and TRBJ1-2 gives the whole variable domain SQTIHQWPATLVQPVGSPLSLECTVEGTSNPNLYWYRQAAGRGLQLLFYSVGIGQISSEVPQNLSASRPQDRQFILSSKKLLLSDSGFYLCAWSLQLGSDVGYTFGSGTRLTVV.

The rearrangement uses TRBV28 and TRBJ1-2; TRBD1 is a possible D gene (6 bases). V shed 2 bases and J shed 4 bases, with 17 bases lying between them. The CDR3 runs to 16 residues. CDR1 MDHEN and CDR2 SYDVKM come from the germline V gene. CDR3 residues: CASSLRGAEGFYGYTF. As DNA, the CDR3 is TGTGCCAGCAGTTTAAGGGGGGCGGAGGGATTCTATGGCTACACCTTC.

The V call is TRBV7-9, the J call TRBJ2-7; D might be TRBD2 (6 bases). Germline CDR1 and CDR2: SEHNR and FQNEAQ (reference sequence). The CDR3 length is 14 residues. Trimming left V 4 bases short and J 0 bases short, with 10 bases between. This CDR3 is CASSSRGTSYEQYF. CDR3 bases: TGTGCCAGCAGCTCGCGGGGTACCTCCTACGAGCAGTACTTC.

The chain uses TRBV28 and TRBJ2-2; no clear D gene. This CDR3 comprises 12 residues. The V end lost 6 bases, the J end lost 2 bases, and 4 bases lay between the germline ends. Germline V CDR1 and CDR2: MDHEN, SYDVKM. As DNA, the CDR3 is TGTGCCAGCAGCGCTAACACCGGGGAGCTGTTTTTT. Its translation is CASSANTGELFF.

This clone was seen once. The chain recombines TRBV27 with TRBJ1-1; unclear D gene. Germline loops: CDR1 MNHEY, CDR2 SMNVEV (reference sequence). V shed 9 bases and J shed 5 bases, with 16 bases lying between them. The CDR3 has 13 residues. The CDR3 spells CARTGKSGTEAFF. The CDR3 bases are TGTGCCAGGACGGGGAAGAGTGGAACTGAAGCTTTCTTT.

V and J are TRBV28 and TRBJ2-3; TRBD2 matches at 11 bases. This CDR3 spans 16 amino acids. CDR1 is MDHEN and CDR2 is SYDVKM in the germline V gene. Trimming cost V 3 bases and J 6 bases; bases outside gene matches: 8. The CDR3 bases are TGTGCCAGCAGTTTTCGTAGCGGGAGGGTGGGGGATACGCAGTATTTT. Translation: CASSFRSGRVGDTQYF. Filled out from reference TRBV28 and TRBJ2-3, the complete variable domain reads DVKVTQSSRYLVKRTGEKVFLECVQDMDHENMFWYRQDPGLGLRLIYFSYDVKMKEKGDIPEGYSVSREKKERFSLILESASTNQTSMYLCASSFRSGRVGDTQYFGPGTRLTVL.

This rearrangement joins TRBV6-5 to TRBJ2-2, with 12 bases fitting TRBD2. The CDR3 contains 16 residues. The germline V gene encodes CDR1 MNHEY and CDR2 SVGAGI. V gave up 4 bases and J gave up 5 bases; unmatched junction bases: 5. CDR3 amino acids: CASSSTSGRRTGELFF. In DNA, the CDR3 is TGTGCCAGCAGTTCGACTAGCGGGAGAAGAACCGGGGAGCTGTTTTTT.

The chain couples TRBV10-3 to TRBJ2-3; 9 bases are shared with TRBD2. There are 13 residues in the CDR3. CDR1 is ENHRY and CDR2 is SYGVKD in the germline V gene. Germline trimming cut 7 bases from V and 6 bases from J; bases unmatched to any gene: 5. CDR3 loop: CAIMGGRGDTQYF. The CDR3 DNA is TGTGCCATCATGGGCGGGAGGGGGGATACGCAGTATTTT.

The J gene is TRBJ2-7, the V gene TRBV11-3; 10 bases are shared with TRBD1. The CDR3 sequence is 16 residues long. Trimming took 2 bases from V and 1 from J; bases not matched to a gene: 5. Germline CDR1 is SGHNT and CDR2 is YENEEA. The CDR3 DNA reads TGTGCCAGCAGCTTATCCAGGACAGGGGGTTCCTACGAGCAGTACTTC. Encoded protein: CASSLSRTGGSYEQYF.

V is TRBV25-1 and J is TRBJ1-2; unclear D gene. The germline gives CDR1 MGHDK, CDR2 SYGVNS. There are 13 residues in the CDR3. V was trimmed by 3 bases and J by 2 bases, leaving 7 bases between them. CDR3 sequence: CASSEGENYGYTF. The CDR3, as DNA: TGTGCCAGCAGTGAGGGAGAGAACTATGGCTACACCTTC.

The chain combines TRBV10-3 with TRBJ2-1; D gene uncertain. CDR1 is ENHRY and CDR2 is SYGVKD in the germline V gene. Trimming stripped 7 bases from V and 0 bases from J, with 28 bases between. The CDR3 totals 20 residues. CDR3 DNA sequence: TGTGCCATCAAAGACGCGACCAAACTAATGGTGGTGGGCTCCTACAATGAGCAGTTCTTC. Residues: CAIKDATKLMVVGSYNEQFF.